These 27 T cell receptor beta chains share one sample of origin, sequenced in a study of CD8 T cells in ankylosing spondylitis. Study outcomes and limitations: Typical of ankylosing spondylitis blood, it appeared, was a TCR beta motif of fewer than ten highly homologous variants.

Their antigens are not known. In TCRdb, the 5' RACE reads were re-called with MiXCR into one record per CDR3 protein. The sample consists of just under 550,000 distinct CDR3 sequences, approximately 12% of them appearing once. The material sequenced was blood, either unsorted or a sorted T cell fraction (not recorded which). The receptors here all came from a male donor with ankylosing spondylitis.

The chain recombines TRBV12-3 or TRBV12-4 with TRBJ2-1; no clear D gene. The V end lost 8 bases, the J end lost 3 bases, and 14 bases lay between the germline ends. The CDR3 covers 14 residues. The CDR3 is CASALLANYNEQFF. Here the CDR3 DNA reads TGTGCCAGCGCACTATTGGCCAACTACAATGAGCAGTTCTTC.

This clonotype was counted at least ten times. The gene calls are TRBV29-1 and TRBJ2-1; TRBD2 matches at 12 bases. Germline V gives CDR1 SQVTM, CDR2 ANQGSEA. Losses at the gene ends were 6 bases for V and 0 bases for J; bases not matched to a gene: 6. The CDR3 has 16 residues. The chain's CDR3 is CSVTGLAGSSYNEQFF. CDR3 sequence (DNA): TGCAGCGTCACCGGACTAGCGGGGAGCTCCTACAATGAGCAGTTCTTC.

This clonotype was seen many times. The J gene is TRBJ1-1, the V gene TRBV29-1; D may be TRBD1 (5 bases). The V end was cut by 6 bases, the J end by 6 bases, with 17 bases between. Germline CDR1 SQVTM, CDR2 ANQGSEA. The CDR3 covers 13 residues. DNA for the CDR3: TGCAGCGTCCGTTGGGGGGTAACTTCTGAAGCTTTCTTT. It codes for CSVRWGVTSEAFF. The complete variable domain, with remaining parts taken from reference TRBV29-1 and TRBJ1-1, reads SAVISQKPSRDICQRGTSLTIQCQVDSQVTMMFWYRQQPGQSLTLIATANQGSEATYESGFVIDKFPISRPNLTFSTLTVSNMSPEDSSIYLCSVRWGVTSEAFFGQGTRLTVV.

This clonotype has only a few counts. This chain links TRBV20-1 with TRBJ1-5; 8 bases fit TRBD1. J was trimmed by 0 bases and V by 4 bases; bases with no gene match: 2. The V gene's germline CDR1 is DFQATT and CDR2 SNEGSKA (reference sequence). The CDR3 totals 14 residues. This CDR3 is CSATGQVSNQPQHF. The CDR3 DNA sequence: TGCAGTGCTACGGGACAGGTTAGCAATCAGCCCCAGCATTTT.

This clonotype has at least ten counts. The chain joins TRBV12-3 or TRBV12-4 to TRBJ2-3; the match to TRBD2 covers 11 bases. This CDR3 contains 17 residues. V shed 8 bases and J 0 bases; nucleotides not matched to a gene: 10. The chain's CDR3 is CASSATSGRRSTDTQYF. CDR3 coding DNA: TGTGCCAGCTCGGCCACTAGCGGGAGACGGAGCACAGATACGCAGTATTTT.

The J gene is TRBJ1-4, the V gene TRBV11-2; 7 positions agree with TRBD1. The germline V gene has CDR1 SGHAT and CDR2 FQNNGV. Germline trimming cut 5 bases from V and 7 bases from J; bases unmatched to any gene: 10. This CDR3 has 15 residues. The CDR3 bases are TGTGCCAGCAGCCGCCCTTTAGGGGGCTTTGAAAAACTGTTTTTT. This translates into CASSRPLGGFEKLFF.

This clonotype was observed a handful of times. The rearrangement joins TRBV25-1 to TRBJ2-1; the D call may be TRBD1 or TRBD2 (5 bases each). CDR1 MGHDK and CDR2 SYGVNS come from the germline V gene. Between the trimmed V and J ends, which lost 8 bases and 9 bases, there was a span of 20 bases. The CDR3 totals 14 residues. Here the CDR3 reads CASPRDGINAEQFF. The CDR3 nucleotides are TGTGCCAGCCCCCGGGACGGGATTAATGCTGAGCAGTTCTTC.

The chain recombines TRBV7-2 with TRBJ1-3, with D uncertain. This CDR3 comprises 14 residues. Germline V gene sequence: CDR1 SGHTA, CDR2 FQGNSA. Trimming cost V 5 bases and J 4 bases, with 12 bases left between them. In DNA, the CDR3 is TGTGCCAGCAGCCTATTTAACGGGGGAAACACCATATATTTT. Translated: CASSLFNGGNTIYF.

V and J are TRBV20-1 and TRBJ2-7; 9 positions match TRBD2. The CDR3 length is 15 residues. Per germline, CDR1 DFQATT and CDR2 SNEGSKA (reference sequence). The J segment lost 2 bases and the V segment lost 0 bases, leaving 5 bases of the junction unmatched. CDR3 loop: CSARDFSGSPYEQYF. DNA of the CDR3: TGCAGTGCTAGAGATTTTAGCGGGAGTCCCTACGAGCAGTACTTC.

This clonotype showed up just a few times. The rearrangement uses TRBV15 and TRBJ2-1; D not certain. In germline, CDR1 is LNHNV, CDR2 YYDKDF (reference sequence). The CDR3 consists of 16 residues. Trimming shortened V by 1 base and J by 6 bases, and 16 bases separated the two germline ends. CDR3 sequence: CATSRGGSGRSNEQFF. Here the CDR3 DNA reads TGTGCCACCAGCAGAGGAGGCAGTGGCCGATCCAATGAGCAGTTCTTC.

This clonotype has ten or more counts. The rearrangement uses TRBV7-9 and TRBJ1-4, with 7 nucleotides matching TRBD1. The CDR3 is 15 amino acids. The germline V gene encodes CDR1 SEHNR and CDR2 FQNEAQ (reference sequence). J was trimmed by 5 bases and V by 5 bases; bases with no gene match: 8. For the CDR3, the DNA is TGTGCCAGCAGCCTTGCCGGGACAGTAAATGAAAAACTGTTTTTT. As protein: CASSLAGTVNEKLFF.

This chain links TRBV5-6 with TRBJ2-5; a weak D match, TRBD1 (5 bases). The CDR3 spans 15 residues. V lost 2 bases to trimming and J lost 2 bases, with 13 bases between them. Germline V lookup: CDR1 SGHDT, CDR2 YYEEEE. The CDR3 DNA reads TGTGCCAGCAGCTTACTAACAGGAGTTCAAGAGACCCAGTACTTC. It specifies CASSLLTGVQETQYF.

This clonotype was counted only a few times. The J gene is TRBJ2-1, the V gene TRBV29-1, with TRBD2 as a possible D gene (6 bases). V lost 8 bases to trimming and J lost 9 bases, with 20 bases between them. The length of the CDR3 is 13 residues. Germline assignment: CDR1 SQVTM and CDR2 ANQGSEA. DNA of the CDR3: TGCAGCTTGGGACTCTCTAGCTACGGTGAGCAGTTCTTC. It specifies CSLGLSSYGEQFF.

This clonotype was counted ten times or more. The rearrangement joins TRBV5-1 to TRBJ1-1, with D perhaps TRBD1 (6 bases). Per the germline V gene, CDR1 is SGHRS and CDR2 is YFSETQ. The V end lost 5 bases, the J end lost 3 bases, and 26 bases lay between the germline ends. This CDR3 region has 18 residues. In nucleotides, the CDR3 is TGCGCCAGCAGTCTCGAATGGGGGCAACAAAGCAGGGACACTGAAGCTTTCTTT. Protein sequence: CASSLEWGQQSRDTEAFF.

The CDR3, as DNA: TGTGCCACCAGTGATTCGGACAGGGGGCGGTACAATGAGCAGTTCTTC. Its protein is CATSDSDRGRYNEQFF. This chain uses TRBV24-1 with TRBJ2-1; TRBD1 matches 11 bases. Germline CDR1 KGHDR, CDR2 SFDVKD. The CDR3 has 16 amino acids. The ends lost 2 bases at V and 4 bases at J; junction bases unmatched: 3.

The rearrangement uses TRBV7-9 and TRBJ1-4; 7 nucleotides match TRBD1. Germline CDR1 SEHNR, CDR2 FQNEAQ (reference sequence). With 5 bases clipped from V and 8 bases from J, the junction kept 14 bases outside the gene matches. CDR3 length equals 16 residues. The chain's CDR3 is CASSTPRTGFLEKLFF. DNA for the CDR3: TGTGCCAGCAGCACCCCCCGGACAGGCTTTTTAGAAAAACTGTTTTTT. Together with reference TRBV7-9 and TRBJ1-4, the CDR3 gives the full variable domain: DTGVSQNPRHKITKRGQNVTFRCDPISEHNRLYWYRQTLGQGPEFLTYFQNEAQLEKSRLLSDRFSAERPKGSFSTLEIQRTEQGDSAMYLCASSTPRTGFLEKLFFGSGTQLSVL.

This clonotype turned up a few times. This chain joins TRBV4-1 and TRBJ1-1; D gene ambiguous. The CDR3 is made up of 15 amino acids. V shed 1 base and J shed 3 bases, with 12 bases lying between them. CDR1 is MGHRA and CDR2 is YSYEKL in the germline V gene. DNA for the CDR3: TGCGCCAGCAGCCAAGTGTCCCGGGAGTACACTGAAGCTTTCTTT. It is translated as CASSQVSREYTEAFF.

This chain joins TRBV7-6 and TRBJ1-2; D gene ambiguous. The V end was cut by 0 bases, the J end by 8 bases, with 10 bases between. Germline loops: CDR1 SGHVS, CDR2 FNYEAQ. The CDR3 is made up of 13 amino acids. The CDR3 reads CASSLALEEGYTF. The CDR3 DNA is TGTGCCAGCAGCTTAGCGCTGGAGGAGGGCTACACCTTC.

This chain connects TRBV19 to TRBJ1-1; D remains unclear. The V and J ends lost 7 bases and 0 bases respectively, with 9 bases between them. This CDR3 is built from 13 residues. CDR1 and CDR2 from the germline V gene are LNHDA and SQIVND (reference sequence). The CDR3 DNA reads as TGTGCCAGTAACACCGTCATGAACACTGAAGCTTTCTTT. Protein sequence: CASNTVMNTEAFF.

There are many counts of this clonotype. J is TRBJ2-3 and V is TRBV21-1. TRBV21-1 is an annotated pseudogene. The CDR3 is 11 residues long. For the CDR3, the DNA is TGTGCCAGCACCCGCACAGATACGCAGTATTTT. Its protein is CASTRTDTQYF.

This clonotype was counted a few times. V is TRBV20-1 and J is TRBJ1-6, with 7 bases identical to TRBD1. The germline V gene has CDR1 DFQATT and CDR2 SNEGSKA (reference sequence). The CDR3 loop spans 16 amino acids. V lost 0 bases and J lost 7; bases outside the gene matches: 9. The CDR3 loop reads CSARDDRADGNSPLHF. The CDR3 DNA reads TGCAGTGCTAGAGACGACAGGGCGGACGGGAATTCACCCCTCCACTTT.

This chain joins TRBV20-1 and TRBJ2-1, with D maybe TRBD2 (6 bases). Germline loops: CDR1 DFQATT, CDR2 SNEGSKA (reference sequence). Between the trimmed V and J ends, which lost 0 bases and 6 bases, there was a span of 15 bases. This CDR3 region has 15 residues. The CDR3 here is CSARDLALPGNEQFF. The CDR3 nucleotides read TGCAGTGCTAGAGACCTAGCGCTCCCCGGCAATGAGCAGTTCTTC.

This clonotype has a count of ten or more. This chain connects TRBV5-1 to TRBJ2-3; unclear D gene. The length of the CDR3 is 14 residues. In germline, CDR1 is SGHRS, CDR2 YFSETQ. The germline V and J ends were trimmed by 0 bases and 0 bases, with 5 bases remaining between them. The DNA for the CDR3 is TGCGCCAGCAGCTTGGAGGTTAGCACAGATACGCAGTATTTT. This sequence encodes CASSLEVSTDTQYF. The whole variable domain, remainder taken from reference TRBV5-1 and TRBJ2-3, is KAGVTQTPRYLIKTRGQQVTLSCSPISGHRSVSWYQQTPGQGLQFLFEYFSETQRNKGNFPGRFSGRQFSNSRSEMNVSTLELGDSALYLCASSLEVSTDTQYFGPGTRLTVL.

This clonotype appeared many times. The chain combines TRBV15 with TRBJ2-1; no clear D. Germline V CDR1 and CDR2: LNHNV, YYDKDF (reference sequence). This CDR3 region has 15 residues. V was pared by 0 bases and J by 0 bases, with 6 bases between. The CDR3 coding sequence is TGTGCCACCAGCAGAGATCTGGGCTCCTACAATGAGCAGTTCTTC. This translates into CATSRDLGSYNEQFF.

The chain combines TRBV20-1 with TRBJ2-7; D is undetermined. The CDR3 is 12 amino acids. V dropped 3 bases and J dropped 0 bases, with 6 bases sitting between them. Germline assignment: CDR1 DFQATT and CDR2 SNEGSKA (reference sequence). The CDR3 spells CSASLGSYEQYV. Here the CDR3 DNA reads TGCAGTGCTAGTTTAGGCTCCTACGAGCAGTACGTC.

This clonotype has just a few counts. The chain couples TRBV15 to TRBJ1-2; D might be TRBD1 (5 bases). Germline V gives CDR1 LNHNV, CDR2 YYDKDF (reference sequence). There are 14 residues in the CDR3. Trimming shortened V by 0 bases and J by 6 bases, and 11 bases separated the two germline ends. The CDR3 loop reads CATSRDPRADGYTF. The CDR3 coding sequence is TGTGCCACCAGCAGAGACCCCAGGGCCGATGGCTACACCTTC.

The chain uses TRBV20-1 and TRBJ2-3; TRBD2 aligns across 8 bases. The CDR3 spans 14 residues. Losses at the gene ends were 5 bases for V and 4 bases for J; bases not matched to a gene: 8. CDR1 and CDR2 from the germline V gene are DFQATT and SNEGSKA (reference sequence). CDR3 DNA: TGCAGTGCTGGGGGACTAGGAACCGCAGATACGCAGTATTTT. Translated, it gives CSAGGLGTADTQYF.